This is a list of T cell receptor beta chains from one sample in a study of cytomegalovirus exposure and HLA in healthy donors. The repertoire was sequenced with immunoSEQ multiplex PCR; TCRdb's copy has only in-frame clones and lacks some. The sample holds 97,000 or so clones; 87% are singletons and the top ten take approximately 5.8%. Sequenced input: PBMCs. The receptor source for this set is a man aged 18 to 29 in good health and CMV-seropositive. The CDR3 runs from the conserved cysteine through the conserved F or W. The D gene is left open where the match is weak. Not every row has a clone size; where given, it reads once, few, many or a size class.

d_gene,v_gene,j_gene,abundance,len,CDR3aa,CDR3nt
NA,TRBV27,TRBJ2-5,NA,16,CASSTGWGVPQETQYF,TGTGCCAGCAGCACCGGTTGGGGGGTGCCCCAAGAGACCCAGTACTTC
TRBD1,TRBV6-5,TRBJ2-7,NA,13,CASSRQGMREQYF,TGTGCCAGCAGCCGACAGGGTATGCGCGAGCAGTACTTC
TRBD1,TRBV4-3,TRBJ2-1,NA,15,CASSRDRGTYNEQFF,TGCGCCAGCAGCCGGGACAGGGGCACCTACAATGAGCAGTTCTTC
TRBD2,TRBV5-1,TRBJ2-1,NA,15,CASGRTSGGAGEQFF,TGCGCCAGCGGGCGGACTAGCGGGGGGGCAGGTGAGCAGTTCTTC
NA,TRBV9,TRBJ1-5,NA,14,CASSVGAGYQPQHF,TGTGCCAGCAGCGTAGGGGCAGGGTATCAGCCCCAGCATTTT
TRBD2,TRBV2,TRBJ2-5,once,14,CASGTSGYQETQYF,TGTGCCAGCGGGACTAGCGGATACCAAGAGACCCAGTACTTC
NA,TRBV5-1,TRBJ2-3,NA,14,CASSLDRARDTQYF,TGCGCCAGCAGCTTGGACAGGGCGAGAGATACGCAGTATTTT
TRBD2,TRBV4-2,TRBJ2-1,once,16,CASSPMTSGGFNEQFF,TGTGCCAGCAGCCCAATGACTAGCGGGGGATTCAATGAGCAGTTCTTC
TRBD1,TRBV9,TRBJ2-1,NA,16,CASSVVGQGYVNEQFF,TGTGCCAGCAGCGTAGTGGGACAGGGATATGTGAATGAGCAGTTCTTC
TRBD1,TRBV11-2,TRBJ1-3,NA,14,CASSLEQGRNTIYF,TGTGCCAGCAGCTTGGAACAGGGGCGAAACACCATATATTTT
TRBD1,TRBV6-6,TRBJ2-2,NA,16,CASSYPGQGNTGELFF,TGTGCCAGCAGTTACCCCGGACAGGGCAACACCGGGGAGCTGTTTTTT
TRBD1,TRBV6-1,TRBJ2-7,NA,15,CASRLRDRGPYEQYF,TGTGCCAGCAGGCTCCGGGACAGGGGTCCCTACGAGCAGTACTTC
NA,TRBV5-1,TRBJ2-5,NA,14,CASSLSRAAETQYF,TGCGCCAGCAGCTTAAGCAGGGCGGCCGAGACCCAGTACTTC
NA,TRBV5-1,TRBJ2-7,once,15,CASSLGWGVAYEQYF,TGCGCCAGCAGCTTGGGTTGGGGGGTTGCCTACGAGCAGTACTTC
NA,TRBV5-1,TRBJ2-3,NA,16,CASSLYGQRNTDTQYF,TGCGCCAGCAGCTTGTACGGACAGAGAAACACAGATACGCAGTATTTT
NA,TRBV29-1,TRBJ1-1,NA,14,CSVERGRRDTEAFF,TGCAGCGTTGAAAGGGGACGGAGGGACACTGAAGCTTTCTTT
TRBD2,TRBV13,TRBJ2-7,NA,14,CASIRAGEVYEQYF,TGTGCCAGCATTCGGGCGGGAGAAGTATACGAGCAGTACTTC
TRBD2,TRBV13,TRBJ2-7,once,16,CASSLSLAGGLGEQYF,TGTGCCAGCAGCTTATCCCTAGCGGGAGGATTGGGCGAGCAGTACTTC
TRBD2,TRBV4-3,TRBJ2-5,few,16,CASSQDLSGGQETQYF,TGCGCCAGCAGCCAAGATCTTAGCGGGGGCCAAGAGACCCAGTACTTC
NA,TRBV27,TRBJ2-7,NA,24,CASSLKWKTLVRPKYIYMTYEQYF,TGTGCCAGCAGTTTAAAATGGAAAACCCTAGTGCGTCCGAAATATATATACATGACCTACGAGCAGTACTTC
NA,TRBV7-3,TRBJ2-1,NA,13,CASSLLDTGEQFF,TGTGCCAGCAGCTTGTTGGATACGGGTGAGCAGTTCTTC
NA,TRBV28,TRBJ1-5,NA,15,CASSFLPGVNQPQHF,TGTGCCAGCAGTTTTTTGCCAGGGGTCAATCAGCCCCAGCATTTT
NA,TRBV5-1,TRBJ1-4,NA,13,CASSLRGSEKLFF,TGCGCCAGCAGCTTGAGGGGGAGTGAAAAACTGTTTTTT
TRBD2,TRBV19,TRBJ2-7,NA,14,CASSLAGGTYEQYF,TGTGCCAGTAGTTTAGCGGGAGGGACCTACGAGCAGTACTTC
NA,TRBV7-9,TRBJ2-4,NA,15,CASSLAPGSQNIQYF,TGTGCCAGCAGCTTAGCTCCAGGGTCCCAAAACATTCAGTACTTC
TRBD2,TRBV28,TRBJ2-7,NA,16,CASSLGSGRAHYEQYF,TGTGCCAGCAGTTTAGGTAGCGGGAGGGCCCACTACGAGCAGTACTTC
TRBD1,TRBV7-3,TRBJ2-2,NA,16,CASSLRQGPNTGELFF,TGTGCCAGCAGTCTACGACAGGGCCCTAACACCGGGGAGCTGTTTTTT
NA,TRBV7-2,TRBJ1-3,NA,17,CASSLVLAVNSGNTIYF,TGTGCCAGCAGCTTAGTTCTCGCGGTGAACTCTGGAAACACCATATATTTT
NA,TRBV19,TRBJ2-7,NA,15,CASSIAPGLQYEQYF,TGTGCCAGTAGTATCGCCCCGGGACTCCAATACGAGCAGTACTTC
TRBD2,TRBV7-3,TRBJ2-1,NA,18,CASSLTSGGAGTYNEQFF,TGTGCCAGCAGCCTGACTAGCGGGGGGGCCGGGACCTACAATGAGCAGTTCTTC
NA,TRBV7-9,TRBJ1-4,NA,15,CASSFSTENHEKLFF,TGTGCCAGCAGCTTCTCGACAGAGAACCATGAAAAACTGTTTTTT
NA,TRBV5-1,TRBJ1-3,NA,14,CASPEGDSGNTIYF,TGCGCCAGCCCCGAGGGAGACTCTGGAAACACCATATATTTT
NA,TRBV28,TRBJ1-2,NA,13,CASTQGINYGYTF,TGTGCCAGCACGCAGGGTATTAACTATGGCTACACCTTC
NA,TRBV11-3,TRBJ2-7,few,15,CASSQTLADHYEQYF,TGTGCCAGCAGCCAAACCTTAGCGGACCACTACGAGCAGTACTTC
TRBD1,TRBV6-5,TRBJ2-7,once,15,CASSYSGQGGYEQYF,TGTGCCAGCAGTTACTCGGGACAGGGTGGCTACGAGCAGTACTTC
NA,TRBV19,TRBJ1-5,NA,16,CASSIREGIWNQPQHF,TGTGCCAGTAGTATACGGGAGGGTATTTGGAATCAGCCCCAGCATTTT
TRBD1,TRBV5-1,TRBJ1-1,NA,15,CASSLAGQGDTEAFF,TGCGCCAGCAGCTTGGCCGGACAGGGGGACACTGAAGCTTTCTTT
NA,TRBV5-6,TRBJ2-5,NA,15,CASSLVSEYQETQYF,TGTGCCAGCAGCTTGGTGTCCGAGTACCAAGAGACCCAGTACTTC
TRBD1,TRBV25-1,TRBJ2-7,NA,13,CASTLTGGKEQYF,TGTGCCAGCACCTTGACAGGGGGGAAGGAGCAGTACTTC
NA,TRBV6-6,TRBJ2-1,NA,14,CASSSLESSNEQFF,TGTGCCAGCAGCAGTCTAGAATCCTCCAATGAGCAGTTCTTC
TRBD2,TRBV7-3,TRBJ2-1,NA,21,CASSHPDKTSGGAGSYNEQFF,TGTGCCAGCAGCCATCCCGACAAGACTAGCGGGGGGGCCGGATCCTACAATGAGCAGTTCTTC
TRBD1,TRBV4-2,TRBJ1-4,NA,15,CASSKGQGQGEKLFF,TGTGCCAGCAGCAAAGGACAGGGGCAGGGCGAAAAACTGTTTTTT
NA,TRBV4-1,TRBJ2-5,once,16,CASSLPGSGSQETQYF,TGCGCCAGCAGCCTTCCGGGGAGCGGTTCCCAAGAGACCCAGTACTTC
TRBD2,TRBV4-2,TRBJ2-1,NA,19,CASSLRTSGGAAVFNEQFF,TGTGCCAGCAGCCTAAGGACTAGCGGGGGGGCTGCCGTCTTCAATGAGCAGTTCTTC
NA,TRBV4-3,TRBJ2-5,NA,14,CASSQGLREETQYF,TGCGCCAGCAGCCAAGGCCTTAGGGAGGAGACCCAGTACTTC
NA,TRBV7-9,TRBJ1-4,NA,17,CASSFFVQIATNEKLFF,TGTGCCAGCAGCTTTTTTGTCCAGATTGCAACTAATGAAAAACTGTTTTTT
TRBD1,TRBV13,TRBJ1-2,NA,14,CASSTRTGGDGYTF,TGTGCCAGCAGCACCCGGACAGGGGGCGATGGCTACACCTTC
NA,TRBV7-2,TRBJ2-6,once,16,CASSLVPRVWANVLTF,TGTGCCAGCAGCTTAGTTCCCCGGGTATGGGCCAACGTCCTGACTTTC
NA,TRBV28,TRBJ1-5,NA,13,CASRSSSNQPQHF,TGTGCCAGCAGGAGTTCTAGCAATCAGCCCCAGCATTTT
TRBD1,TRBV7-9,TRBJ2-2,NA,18,CASSFPSRTGSNTGELFF,TGTGCCAGCAGCTTTCCAAGTAGGACAGGGTCGAACACCGGGGAGCTGTTTTTT
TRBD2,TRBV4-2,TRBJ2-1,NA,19,CASSQATSGGSPSYNEQFF,TGTGCCAGCAGCCAAGCCACTAGCGGGGGGTCCCCCTCCTACAATGAGCAGTTCTTC
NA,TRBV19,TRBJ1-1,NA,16,CASSISYRAGRTEAFF,TGTGCCAGTAGTATATCCTATCGTGCAGGGCGGACTGAAGCTTTCTTT
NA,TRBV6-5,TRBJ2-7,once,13,CASRGGNSYEQYF,TGTGCCAGTCGTGGGGGGAACTCCTACGAGCAGTACTTC